These 8 T cell receptor beta chains were sequenced from one sample in a study of blood T cell repertoires in COVID-19 (dated by TCRdb to the early 2020s). The library was produced with the immunoSEQ multiplex PCR assay. Drawn from immuneACCESS, this table holds only the in-frame rearrangements with V and J called that TCRdb kept. Clones are partly lost; checked studies trace under half to an unresolved V gene and leave the rest unexplained. The sample includes roughly 390,000 clones, with more than 70% observed a single time. Together, the top ten hold more than 9% of the sample. Sequenced sample: peripheral blood. These receptors originate from a woman in her thirties with COVID-19, enrolled during active disease.

The sample holds a few counts of this clone. The V call is TRBV16, the J call TRBJ2-7; unclear D gene. Per germline, CDR1 KGHSY and CDR2 FQNENV. This CDR3 spans 14 amino acids. V was trimmed by 1 base and J by 6 bases, leaving 13 bases between them. The DNA of the CDR3 is TGTGCCAGCAGCCAATTGAGTCTGTCTCTCGAGCAGTACTTC. Translated: CASSQLSLSLEQYF.

The chain carries TRBV21-1 and TRBJ2-7; the DNA was not compared with TRBD1, the D call given in the table. TRBV21-1 is a recognized pseudogene. This CDR3 spans 16 amino acids. The CDR3 spells CASSQKDRVSSYEQYF. DNA of the CDR3: TGTGCCAGCAGCCAAAAGGACAGGGTAAGCTCCTACGAGCAGTACTTC.

The DNA for the CDR3 is TGTGCCAGCAGTCAGGCTATTGTAGAGTATGGCTACACCTTC. Protein: CASSQAIVEYGYTF. The J gene is TRBJ1-2, the V gene TRBV7-9; D is undetermined. This CDR3 is built from 14 residues. V shed 6 bases and J shed 5 bases, with 16 bases lying between them. The V gene's germline CDR1 is SEHNR and CDR2 FQNEAQ (reference sequence). Looking up the rest from reference TRBV7-9 and TRBJ1-2 gives the full variable domain: DTGVSQNPRHKITKRGQNVTFRCDPISEHNRLYWYRQTLGQGPEFLTYFQNEAQLEKSRLLSDRFSAERPKGSFSTLEIQRTEQGDSAMYLCASSQAIVEYGYTFGSGTRLTVV.

V is TRBV6-5 and J is TRBJ1-2; 8 bases map to TRBD1. Germline V gene lookup returns CDR1 MNHEY and CDR2 SVGAGI. The CDR3 is 16 amino acids. The V gene end was trimmed by 2 bases and the J gene end by 3 bases; junction bases not matched to a gene: 8. The chain's CDR3 is CASSYLPDRDYYGYTF. The CDR3 DNA is TGTGCCAGCAGTTACCTCCCGGACAGGGACTACTATGGCTACACCTTC.

This clone has a single count. The sample carries other DNA sequences with the same CDR3. The rearrangement links TRBV19 to TRBJ1-1; a weak D match, TRBD1 (6 bases). Germline V gene lookup returns CDR1 LNHDA and CDR2 SQIVND (reference sequence). V dropped 5 bases and J dropped 4 bases, with 11 bases sitting between them. The CDR3 is made up of 13 amino acids. CDR3 DNA: TGTGCCAGTAGTCTACAGGGCGGCACTGAAGCTTTCTTT. Amino acids: CASSLQGGTEAFF.

The rearrangement uses TRBV9 and TRBJ2-2, with TRBD2 matching 11 bases. The CDR3 is 19 amino acids. J gave up 4 bases and V 1 base, and 12 bases lay outside the gene matches. Germline CDR1 reads SGDLS; CDR2 reads YYNGEE. In nucleotides, the CDR3 is TGTGCCAGCAGCGTAACCCGGCAAACTAGCGGGAGTAGCACCGGGGAGCTGTTTTTT. Its protein product is CASSVTRQTSGSSTGELFF.

The chain uses TRBV9 and TRBJ2-7; maybe TRBD1 (6 bases). The CDR3 length is 15 residues. The germline V gene encodes CDR1 SGDLS and CDR2 YYNGEE. V shed 0 bases and J shed 3 bases, with 13 bases lying between them. CDR3 region: CASSVALDSYYEQYF. CDR3 nucleotides: TGTGCCAGCAGCGTAGCCTTGGACAGTTACTACGAGCAGTACTTC. The full variable domain, with the rest looked up from reference TRBV9 and TRBJ2-7, is DSGVTQTPKHLITATGQRVTLRCSPRSGDLSVYWYQQSLDQGLQFLIQYYNGEERAKGNILERFSAQQFPDLHSELNLSSLELGDSALYFCASSVALDSYYEQYFGPGTRLTVT.

The chain is built from TRBV29-1 and TRBJ2-4; D ambiguous. The germline gives CDR1 SQVTM, CDR2 ANQGSEA. CDR3 length: 15 amino acids. Deletions cut 7 bases from V and 3 bases from J, with 19 bases between. The CDR3 here is CSATSYTRVKNIQYF. The CDR3 nucleotides are TGCAGCGCCACCTCCTATACACGGGTCAAAAACATTCAGTACTTC.